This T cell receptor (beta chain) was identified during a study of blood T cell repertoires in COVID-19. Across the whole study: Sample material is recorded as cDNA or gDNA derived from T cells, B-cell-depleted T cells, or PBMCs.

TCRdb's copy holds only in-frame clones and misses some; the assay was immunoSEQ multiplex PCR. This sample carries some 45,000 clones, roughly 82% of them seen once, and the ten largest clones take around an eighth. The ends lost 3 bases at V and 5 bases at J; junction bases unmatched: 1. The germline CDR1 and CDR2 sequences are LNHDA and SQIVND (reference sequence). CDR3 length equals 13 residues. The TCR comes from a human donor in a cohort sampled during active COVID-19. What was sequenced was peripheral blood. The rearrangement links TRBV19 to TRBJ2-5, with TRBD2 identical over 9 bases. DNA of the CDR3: TGTGCCAGTAGTATGCGGGAGGGGGAGACCCAGTACTTC. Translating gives CASSMREGETQYF.